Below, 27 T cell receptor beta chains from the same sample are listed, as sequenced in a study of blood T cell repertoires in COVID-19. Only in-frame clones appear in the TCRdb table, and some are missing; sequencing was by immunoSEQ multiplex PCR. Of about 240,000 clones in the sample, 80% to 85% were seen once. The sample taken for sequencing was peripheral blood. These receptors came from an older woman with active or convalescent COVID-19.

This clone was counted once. CDR3 sequence (DNA): TGTGCCAGCAGCTTTGCCGCCGATAAGACATACTCCTACGAGCAGTACTTC. It codes for CASSFAADKTYSYEQYF. The chain employs TRBV13 and TRBJ2-7; no reliable D call. The V end lost 3 bases, the J end lost 0 bases, and 18 bases lay between the germline ends. Germline assignment: CDR1 PRHDT and CDR2 FYEKMQ (reference sequence). The CDR3 contains 17 residues. The entire variable domain, with the rest obtained from reference TRBV13 and TRBJ2-7, is as follows: AAGVIQSPRHLIKEKRETATLKCYPIPRHDTVYWYQQGPGQDPQFLISFYEKMQSDKGSIPDRFSAQQFSDYHSELNMSSLELGDSALYFCASSFAADKTYSYEQYFGPGTRLTVT.

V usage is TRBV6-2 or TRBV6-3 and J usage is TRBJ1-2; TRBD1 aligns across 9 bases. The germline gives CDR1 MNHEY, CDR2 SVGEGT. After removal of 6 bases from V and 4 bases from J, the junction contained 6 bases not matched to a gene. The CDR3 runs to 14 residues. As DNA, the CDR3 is TGTGCCAGCAGCCAGGACAGGGGTGGCTATGGCTACACCTTC. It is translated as CASSQDRGGYGYTF.

For the CDR3, the DNA is TGTGCCAGCTCACTTCTCGACAGGGAGACCCAGTACTTC. This translates into CASSLLDRETQYF. The rearrangement joins TRBV18 to TRBJ2-5; D perhaps matches TRBD1 (6 bases). CDR3 length equals 13 residues. V was pared by 4 bases and J by 5 bases, with 11 bases between. Germline V gives CDR1 KGHSH, CDR2 LQKENI.

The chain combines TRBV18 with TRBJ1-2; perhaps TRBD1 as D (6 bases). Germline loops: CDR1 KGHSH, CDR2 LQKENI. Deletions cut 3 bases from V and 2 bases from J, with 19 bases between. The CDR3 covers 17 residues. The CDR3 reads CASSPLSPGATNYGYTF. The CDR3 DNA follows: TGTGCCAGCTCACCTCTTTCCCCAGGGGCTACCAACTATGGCTACACCTTC.

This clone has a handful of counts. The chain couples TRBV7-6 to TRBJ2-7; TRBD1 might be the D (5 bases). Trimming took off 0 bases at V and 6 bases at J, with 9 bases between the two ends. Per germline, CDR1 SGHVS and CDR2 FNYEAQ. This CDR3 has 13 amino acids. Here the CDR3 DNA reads TGTGCCAGCAGCTTAGCGGTAGGGGTCGAGCAGTACTTC. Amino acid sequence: CASSLAVGVEQYF. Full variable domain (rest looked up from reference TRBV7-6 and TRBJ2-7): GAGVSQSPRYKVTKRGQDVALRCDPISGHVSLYWYRQALGQGPEFLTYFNYEAQQDKSGLPNDRFSAERPEGSISTLTIQRTEQRDSAMYRCASSLAVGVEQYFGPGTRLTVT.

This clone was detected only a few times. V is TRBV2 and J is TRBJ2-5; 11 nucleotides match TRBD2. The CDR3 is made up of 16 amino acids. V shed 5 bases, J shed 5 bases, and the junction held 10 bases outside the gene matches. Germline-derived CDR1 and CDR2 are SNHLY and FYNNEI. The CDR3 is CASSPLIAGGLETQYF. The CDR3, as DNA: TGTGCCAGCAGTCCTCTTATAGCGGGGGGGCTCGAGACCCAGTACTTC.

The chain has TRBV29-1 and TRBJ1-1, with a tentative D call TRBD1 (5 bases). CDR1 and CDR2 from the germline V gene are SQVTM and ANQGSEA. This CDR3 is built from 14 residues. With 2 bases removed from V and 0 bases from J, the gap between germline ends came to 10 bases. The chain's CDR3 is CSVERQPMNTEAFF. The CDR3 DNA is TGCAGCGTTGAACGACAGCCCATGAACACTGAAGCTTTCTTT.

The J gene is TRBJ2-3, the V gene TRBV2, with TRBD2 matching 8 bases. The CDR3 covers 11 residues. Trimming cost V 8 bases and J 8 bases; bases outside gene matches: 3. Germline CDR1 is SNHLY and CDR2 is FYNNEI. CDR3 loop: CASYGGGTQYF. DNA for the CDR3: TGTGCCAGCTACGGGGGGGGTACGCAGTATTTT.

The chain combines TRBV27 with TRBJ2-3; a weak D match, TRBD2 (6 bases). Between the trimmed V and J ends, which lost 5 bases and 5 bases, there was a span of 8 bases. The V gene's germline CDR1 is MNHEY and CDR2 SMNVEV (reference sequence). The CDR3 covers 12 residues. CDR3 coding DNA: TGTGCCAGCAGTCCGGGACTAGATACGCAGTATTTT. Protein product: CASSPGLDTQYF.

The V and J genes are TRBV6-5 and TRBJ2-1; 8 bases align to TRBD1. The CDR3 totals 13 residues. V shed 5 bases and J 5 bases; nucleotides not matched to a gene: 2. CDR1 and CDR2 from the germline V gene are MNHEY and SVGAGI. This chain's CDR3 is CASSTRGHNEQFF. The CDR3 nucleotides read TGTGCCAGCAGTACCAGGGGGCACAATGAGCAGTTCTTC.

The CDR3 region has the DNA TGTGCCAGCAGCTTGGCCAGGGGTTCGGGTAATTCACCCCTCCACTTT. Its translation: CASSLARGSGNSPLHF. This chain joins TRBV5-4 and TRBJ1-6, with D maybe TRBD1 (6 bases). CDR1 is SGHNT and CDR2 is YYREEE in the germline V gene (reference sequence). There are 16 residues in the CDR3. V lost 0 bases and J 6 bases, leaving 13 bases between the germline ends.

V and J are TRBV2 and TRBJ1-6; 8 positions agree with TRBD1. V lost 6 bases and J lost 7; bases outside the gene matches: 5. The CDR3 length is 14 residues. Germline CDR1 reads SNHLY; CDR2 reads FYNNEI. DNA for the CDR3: TGTGCCAGCAGGGTCAGGGGGCAAAATTCACCCCTCCACTTT. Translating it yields CASRVRGQNSPLHF.

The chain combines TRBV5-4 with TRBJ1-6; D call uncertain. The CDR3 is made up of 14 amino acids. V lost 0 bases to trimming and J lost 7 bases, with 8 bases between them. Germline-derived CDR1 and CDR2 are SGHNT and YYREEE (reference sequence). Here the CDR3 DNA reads TGTGCCAGCAGCTTGGGGAGATCGAATTCACCCCTCCACTTT. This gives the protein CASSLGRSNSPLHF.

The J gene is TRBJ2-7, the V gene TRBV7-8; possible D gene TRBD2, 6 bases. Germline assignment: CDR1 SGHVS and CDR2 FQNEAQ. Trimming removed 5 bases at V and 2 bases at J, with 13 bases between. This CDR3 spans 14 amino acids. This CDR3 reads CASSPLGGTYEQYF. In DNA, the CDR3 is TGTGCCAGCAGCCCCCTAGGCGGGACCTACGAGCAGTACTTC.

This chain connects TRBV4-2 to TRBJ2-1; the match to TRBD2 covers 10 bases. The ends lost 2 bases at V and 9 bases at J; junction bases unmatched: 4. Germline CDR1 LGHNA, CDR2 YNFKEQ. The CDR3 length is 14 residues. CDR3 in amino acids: CASSQSGGGLEQFF. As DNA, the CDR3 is TGTGCCAGCAGCCAAAGCGGGGGGGGGCTTGAGCAGTTCTTC.

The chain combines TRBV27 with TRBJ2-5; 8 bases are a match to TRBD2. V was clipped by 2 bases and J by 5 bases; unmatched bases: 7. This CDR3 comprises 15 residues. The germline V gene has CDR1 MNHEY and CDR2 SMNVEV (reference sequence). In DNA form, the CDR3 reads TGTGCCAGCAGTTTAGGGGGCGCGGGGGGTGAGACCCAGTACTTC. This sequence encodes CASSLGGAGGETQYF.

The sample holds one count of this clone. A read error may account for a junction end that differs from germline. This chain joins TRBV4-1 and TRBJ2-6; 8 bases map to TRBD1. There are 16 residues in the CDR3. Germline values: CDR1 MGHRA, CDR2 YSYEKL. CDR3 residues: CARSPQGAPGANVLTF. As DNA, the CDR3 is TGCGCCCGCAGCCCCCAGGGGGCGCCTGGGGCCAACGTCCTGACTTTC.

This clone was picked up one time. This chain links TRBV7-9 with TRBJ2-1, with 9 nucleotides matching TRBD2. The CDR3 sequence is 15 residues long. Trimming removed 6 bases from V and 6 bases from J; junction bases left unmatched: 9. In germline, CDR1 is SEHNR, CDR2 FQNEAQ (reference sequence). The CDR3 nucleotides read TGTGCCAGCAGTTCCCGCGGGGGGGCCGGCAATGAGCAGTTCTTC. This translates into CASSSRGGAGNEQFF.

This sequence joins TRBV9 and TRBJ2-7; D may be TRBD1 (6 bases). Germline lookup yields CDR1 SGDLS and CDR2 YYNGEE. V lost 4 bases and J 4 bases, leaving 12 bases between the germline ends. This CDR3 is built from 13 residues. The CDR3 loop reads CASSPGTKYEQYF. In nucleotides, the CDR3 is TGTGCCAGCAGCCCCGGGACAAAATACGAGCAGTACTTC. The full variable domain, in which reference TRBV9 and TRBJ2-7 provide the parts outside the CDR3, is DSGVTQTPKHLITATGQRVTLRCSPRSGDLSVYWYQQSLDQGLQFLIQYYNGEERAKGNILERFSAQQFPDLHSELNLSSLELGDSALYFCASSPGTKYEQYFGPGTRLTVT.

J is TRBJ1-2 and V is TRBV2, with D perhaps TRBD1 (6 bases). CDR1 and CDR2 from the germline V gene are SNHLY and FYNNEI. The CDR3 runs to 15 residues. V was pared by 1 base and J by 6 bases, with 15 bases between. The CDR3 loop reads CASSEDWQGLNGYTF. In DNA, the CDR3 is TGTGCCAGCAGTGAAGACTGGCAGGGGCTCAATGGCTACACCTTC.

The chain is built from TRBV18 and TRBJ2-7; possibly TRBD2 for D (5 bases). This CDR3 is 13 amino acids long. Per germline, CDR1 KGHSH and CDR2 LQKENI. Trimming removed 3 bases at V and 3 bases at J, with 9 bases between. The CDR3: CASSPGANYEQYF. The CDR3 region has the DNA TGTGCCAGCTCACCGGGAGCCAACTACGAGCAGTACTTC.

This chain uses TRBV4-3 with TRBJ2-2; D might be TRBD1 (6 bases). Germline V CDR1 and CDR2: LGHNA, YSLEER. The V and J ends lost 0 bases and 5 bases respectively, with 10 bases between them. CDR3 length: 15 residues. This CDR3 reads CASSQERDTTGELFF. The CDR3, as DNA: TGCGCCAGCAGCCAAGAAAGGGACACTACCGGGGAGCTGTTTTTT.

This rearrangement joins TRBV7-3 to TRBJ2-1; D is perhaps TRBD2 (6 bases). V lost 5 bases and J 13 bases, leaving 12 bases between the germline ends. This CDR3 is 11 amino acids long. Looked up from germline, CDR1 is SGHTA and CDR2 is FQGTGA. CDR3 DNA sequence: TGTGCCAGCAGCCACCGACTAGTTCAGTTCTTC. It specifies CASSHRLVQFF.

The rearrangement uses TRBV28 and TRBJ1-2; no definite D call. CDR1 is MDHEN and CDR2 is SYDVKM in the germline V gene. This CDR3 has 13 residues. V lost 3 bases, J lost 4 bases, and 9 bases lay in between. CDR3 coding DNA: TGTGCCAGCAGTTTTCTAAGCCTCTATGGCTACACCTTC. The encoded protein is CASSFLSLYGYTF.

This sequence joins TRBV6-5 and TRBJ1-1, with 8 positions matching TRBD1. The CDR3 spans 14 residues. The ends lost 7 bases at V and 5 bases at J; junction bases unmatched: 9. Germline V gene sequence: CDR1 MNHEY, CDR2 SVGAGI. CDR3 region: CASTQNRGLTEAFF. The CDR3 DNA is TGTGCCAGCACCCAAAACAGGGGGTTAACTGAAGCTTTCTTT.

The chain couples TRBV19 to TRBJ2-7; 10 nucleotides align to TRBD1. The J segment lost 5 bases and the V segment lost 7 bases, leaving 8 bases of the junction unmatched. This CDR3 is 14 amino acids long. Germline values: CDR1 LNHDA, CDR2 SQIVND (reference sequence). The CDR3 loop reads CASTRDRGRDEQYF. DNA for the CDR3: TGTGCCAGTACCCGGGACAGGGGAAGAGACGAGCAGTACTTC. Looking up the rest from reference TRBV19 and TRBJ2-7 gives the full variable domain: DGGITQSPKYLFRKEGQNVTLSCEQNLNHDAMYWYRQDPGQGLRLIYYSQIVNDFQKGDIAEGYSVSREKKESFPLTVTSAQKNPTAFYLCASTRDRGRDEQYFGPGTRLTVT.

The CDR3 loop reads CASSPIRLGPYEQYF. CDR3 bases: TGTGCCAGCAGTCCCATCCGACTAGGGCCCTACGAGCAGTACTTC. This chain links TRBV27 with TRBJ2-7; possible D gene TRBD2, 6 bases. Trimming removed 5 bases from V and 2 bases from J, with 16 bases in between. The germline V gene encodes CDR1 MNHEY and CDR2 SMNVEV (reference sequence). The CDR3 has 15 amino acids.